This TCR beta chain emerged from a study of T cells in localized non-small cell lung cancer. Germline CDR1 and CDR2: MNHNS and SASEGT. V lost 2 bases and J lost 2; bases outside the gene matches: 14. This CDR3 has 18 residues. Sequenced by immunoSEQ multiplex PCR; TCRdb stores in-frame clones only, minus some. The data contain 70,000 to 100,000 clones, approximately 91% of them singletons. The source is a woman between 35 and 75 years old with stage II squamous cell lung carcinoma. The chain couples TRBV6-1 to TRBJ1-2; TRBD1 aligns across 7 bases. Source: PBMCs, taken before any cancer treatment. The CDR3 DNA sequence: TGTGCCAGCAGTGAATGGACAGGATTAAGGAATGAAAACTATGGCTACACCTTC. Translation gives CASSEWTGLRNENYGYTF.